The rows below give T cell receptor beta chains drawn from one sample of a study of vaccination effects on CD4 cells after COVID-19. The repertoire was sequenced with immunoSEQ multiplex PCR; TCRdb's copy has only in-frame clones and lacks some. The sample carries 70,000 or so clones, around 70% recorded once. No antigen has been identified for these receptors. The starting material was CD4+ T cells from PBMCs cultured with HIV peptides, obtained before COVID-19 vaccination. The receptor set was obtained from a human donor who had a prior SARS-CoV-2 infection. Each CDR3 is given with its conserved first and last residue. D genes are given only for firm matches. Clone size is stated in some rows and not others, as once, few, many or a class when expanded.

j_call clone_size d_call v_call cdr3_nt cdr3_aa
TRBJ2-3 NA NA TRBV19 TGTGCCAGTAGTGCAGGGAGGAGCACAGATACGCAGTATTTT CASSAGRSTDTQYF
TRBJ2-7 few NA TRBV5-1 TGCGCCAGCAGTCGAGGGGGTTCTGATACCTACGAGCAGTACTTC CASSRGGSDTYEQYF
TRBJ2-5 NA TRBD1 TRBV24-1 TGTGCCACCAGTCTACAGGGGGGAGAGACCCAGTACTTC CATSLQGGETQYF
TRBJ1-5 NA TRBD1 TRBV2 TGTGCCAGCAGTTTTGACAGGGGAGGGCAGCCCCAGCATTTT CASSFDRGGQPQHF
TRBJ1-2 NA TRBD1 TRBV5-8 TGTGCCAGCAGACAACGCAGGGGGAACTATGGCTACACCTTC CASRQRRGNYGYTF
TRBJ1-1 once NA TRBV5-1 TGCGCCAGCAGTTTAGAACCTCAGGGTTCAACTGAAGCTTTCTTT CASSLEPQGSTEAFF
TRBJ2-2 NA NA TRBV18 TGTGCCAGCTCACCACGTATTAACAGCCCGACCGGGGAGCTGTTTTTT CASSPRINSPTGELFF
TRBJ2-5 NA TRBD1 TRBV4-1 TGCGCCAGCAGCCAAGTGAGGGGGCTCCAAGAGACCCAGTACTTC CASSQVRGLQETQYF
TRBJ2-1 NA TRBD2 TRBV7-2 TGTGCCAGCAGCTCCCGACCGGGACTAGACAATGAGCAGTTCTTC CASSSRPGLDNEQFF
TRBJ1-1 NA NA TRBV7-9 TGTGCCAGCAGCTTTCAACAGGGTAGTGAAGCTTTCTTT CASSFQQGSEAFF
TRBJ2-5 NA NA TRBV9 TGTGCCAGCAGCTTCTCCGGGGGGCCGAGGGAGACCCAGTACTTC CASSFSGGPRETQYF
TRBJ1-3 NA NA TRBV3-1/TRBV3-2 TGTGCCAGCAGCTCCAGGGGTGGGAACACCATATATTTT CASSSRGGNTIYF
TRBJ2-7 NA TRBD1 TRBV19 TGTGCCAGCCCCCGGGACAGGGCTCTTGAGGAGCAGTACTTC CASPRDRALEEQYF
TRBJ1-4 NA NA TRBV5-1 TGCGCCAGCAGCCCCACAGCAACTAATGAAAAACTGTTTTTT CASSPTATNEKLFF
TRBJ2-1 few NA TRBV10-3 TGTGCCATCAGTGACAGGTCGGCCTACAATGAGCAGTTCTTC CAISDRSAYNEQFF
TRBJ1-1 NA NA TRBV19 TGTGCCAGTATCAAGAGGGGAATGAACACTGAAGCTTTCTTT CASIKRGMNTEAFF
TRBJ2-3 NA NA TRBV18 TGTGCCAGCTCGCAACAGGGAAACACAGATACGCAGTATTTT CASSQQGNTDTQYF
TRBJ2-3 NA NA TRBV5-1 TGCGCCAGCAGCTTGGTTTTGGGGACATACACAGATACGCAGTATTTT CASSLVLGTYTDTQYF
TRBJ2-7 few NA TRBV27 TGTGCCAGCAGTTTATCGATGACAGAGAGCTCCTACGAGCAGTACTTC CASSLSMTESSYEQYF
TRBJ2-7 NA NA TRBV6-2/TRBV6-3 TGTGCCAGCAGTTACCCCTCGGGTTCCTACGAGCAGTACTTC CASSYPSGSYEQYF
TRBJ2-1 NA NA TRBV15 TGTGCCACCAGCAGAGAGCCCAGCGGTCGGGGGAATGAGCAGTTCTTC CATSREPSGRGNEQFF
TRBJ2-7 once NA TRBV10-3 TGTGCCATCAGTGACGGGGGGCAGGGGTTAAACGAGCAGTACTTC CAISDGGQGLNEQYF
TRBJ1-2 once TRBD1 TRBV19 TGTGCCAGTAGTACAAGGACAGGGCGGGGCTACACCTTC CASSTRTGRGYTF
TRBJ2-2 once TRBD2 TRBV7-2 TGTGCCAGCAGCTTTAGCGGGGACACCGGGGAGCTGTTTTTT CASSFSGDTGELFF
TRBJ1-1 NA NA TRBV2 TGTGCCATCCCCGCGGGGGCAGGCGAGAACACTGAAGCTTTCTTT CAIPAGAGENTEAFF
TRBJ1-1 few NA TRBV19 TGTGCCAGTACCCCTGGGGCGGTTCGGAGTGAAGCTTTCTTT CASTPGAVRSEAFF
TRBJ2-3 NA NA TRBV10-2 TGCGCCAGCAGAATAAGGGAATACACAGATACGCAGTATTTT CASRIREYTDTQYF
TRBJ1-4 NA TRBD1 TRBV3-1/TRBV3-2 TGTGCCAGCAGCCGAGACAGGGGAGAGGGTGAAAAACTGTTTTTT CASSRDRGEGEKLFF
TRBJ2-5 few TRBD1 TRBV7-2 TGTGCCAGCAGCTTTCGGACAGGGACGGAGACCCAGTACTTC CASSFRTGTETQYF
TRBJ2-5 NA TRBD2 TRBV5-4 TGTGCCAGCAGCCCGCCCCGGGGGGGGCAAGAGACCCAGTACTTC CASSPPRGGQETQYF
TRBJ2-1 NA TRBD2 TRBV5-1 TGCGCCAGCAGCTTTCTCCCTAGCGGGGGATACAATGAGCAGTTCTTC CASSFLPSGGYNEQFF
TRBJ2-3 NA NA TRBV9 TGTGCCAGCAGCCGTACTCTGGCGGCAGGGGGCACAGATACGCAGTATTTT CASSRTLAAGGTDTQYF
TRBJ2-1 NA NA TRBV9 TGTGCCAGCTCACTCAGGTATTACAATGAGCAGTTCTTC CASSLRYYNEQFF
TRBJ2-7 NA NA TRBV3-1/TRBV3-2 TGTGCCAGCAGCCAAGTATCAGGGTACGAGCAGTACTTC CASSQVSGYEQYF
TRBJ1-1 NA NA TRBV7-9 TGTGCCAGCAGCCGGGGGGTGGACATAGGGAACACTGAAGCTTTCTTT CASSRGVDIGNTEAFF
TRBJ2-1 NA TRBD1 TRBV9 TGTGCCAGCAGCCCGTGGCAGGGGGCAAATGAGCAGTTCTTC CASSPWQGANEQFF
TRBJ1-4 NA TRBD1 TRBV30 TGTGCCTGGACCGGACAGGCCTACTCTGAAAAACTGTTTTTT CAWTGQAYSEKLFF
TRBJ2-5 NA NA TRBV19 TGTGCCAGTAGTATTAGTTCCGGAGGGGGTGAAGAGACCCAGTACTTC CASSISSGGGEETQYF
TRBJ2-3 NA TRBD1 TRBV9 TGTGCCAGCAGTGTTCTACAGGGGGTGGACACAGATACGCAGTATTTT CASSVLQGVDTDTQYF
TRBJ2-4 NA NA TRBV21-1 TGTGCCAGCATCCCCACTCGGGGCCGGGAAAACATTCAGTACTTC CASIPTRGRENIQYF
TRBJ2-1 NA TRBD2 TRBV7-3 TGTGCCAGCAGCCCCCCTAGCGGGATAGGTGAGCAGTTCTTC CASSPPSGIGEQFF